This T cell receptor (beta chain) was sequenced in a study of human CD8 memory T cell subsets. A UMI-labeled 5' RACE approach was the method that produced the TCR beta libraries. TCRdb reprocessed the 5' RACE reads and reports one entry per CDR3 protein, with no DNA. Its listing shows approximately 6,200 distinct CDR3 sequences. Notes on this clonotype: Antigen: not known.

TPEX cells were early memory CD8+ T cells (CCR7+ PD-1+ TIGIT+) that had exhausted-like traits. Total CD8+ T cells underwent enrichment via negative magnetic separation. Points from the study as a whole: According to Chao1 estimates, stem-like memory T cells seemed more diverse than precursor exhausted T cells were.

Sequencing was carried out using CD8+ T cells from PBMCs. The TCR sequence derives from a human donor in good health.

The CDR3 loop is CASSVGLAKNIQYF. J is TRBJ2-4 and V is TRBV10-1. This CDR3 has 14 amino acids. Looked up from germline, CDR1 is WNHNN and CDR2 is SYGVQD (reference sequence).